This TCR beta chain was recovered during a study of shared clonotypes between healthy human individuals. Assay used: immunoSEQ multiplex PCR; TCRdb lists only in-frame clones, some missing. The data show about 1 million clones, approximately 68% seen once. Subsets obtained from CD4+ cells comprised CD45RA+ naive and CD45RA-negative memory cells. Notes on the study in general: A reduction in generation probabilities was seen for non-shared clonotypes relative to those shared by all four donors. Of the naive CD4 clonotypes, approximately 5% were shared across several donors.

Looked up from germline, CDR1 is MNHNS and CDR2 is SASEGT. The CDR3 totals 13 residues. V lost 6 bases and J lost 1; bases outside the gene matches: 1. As concerns this clone: Its specificity is not known.

This TCR derives from a man between 18 and 29 years old in good health. Sequencing input: memory CD4+ T cells sorted from blood. Subset noted: CD45RA-negative fraction. The J gene is TRBJ1-2, the V gene TRBV6-1, with 8 bases lining up with TRBD1. This CDR3 reads CASRDRDNYGYTF. DNA of the CDR3: TGTGCCAGCAGGGACAGGGATAACTATGGCTACACCTTC.